The entry below describes one T cell receptor beta chain. This entry belongs to a study of blood T cell repertoires in COVID-19. Donors were grouped by their self-reported clinical history. Trimming took off 5 bases at V and 3 bases at J, with 19 bases between the two ends. This CDR3 contains 16 residues. Germline CDR1 and CDR2: KGHDR and SFDVKD. Some clones are missing from TCRdb's copy, which holds only in-frame ones; the method was immunoSEQ multiplex PCR. The table has 200,000 to 250,000 clones, about four fifths seen once. The specimen was PBMCs or T cells enriched from blood (not recorded which). This TCR derives from a woman in her forties with acute COVID-19. The rearrangement joins TRBV24-1 to TRBJ2-7; possibly TRBD1 for D (5 bases). CDR3 region: CATSVESTEDHYEQYF. The DNA of the CDR3 is TGTGCCACCAGTGTCGAGTCGACAGAAGACCACTACGAGCAGTACTTC.